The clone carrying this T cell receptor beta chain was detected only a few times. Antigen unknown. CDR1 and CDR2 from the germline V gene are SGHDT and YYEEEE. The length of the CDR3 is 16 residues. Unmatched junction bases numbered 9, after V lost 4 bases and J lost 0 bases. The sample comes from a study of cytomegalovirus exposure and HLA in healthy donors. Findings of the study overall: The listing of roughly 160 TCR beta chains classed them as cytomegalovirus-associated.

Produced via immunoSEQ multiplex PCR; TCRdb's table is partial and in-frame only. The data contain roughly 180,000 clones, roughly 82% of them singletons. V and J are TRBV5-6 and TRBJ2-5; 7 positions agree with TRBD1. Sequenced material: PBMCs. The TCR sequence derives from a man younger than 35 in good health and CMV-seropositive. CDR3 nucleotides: TGTGCCAGCAGCAGAACCGGGACAGAGTACCAAGAGACCCAGTACTTC. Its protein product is CASSRTGTEYQETQYF.